This T cell receptor beta chain was retrieved from a study of CD8+CD57+ T cells in acquired aplastic anemia. Study-level points and caveats: Patients and controls were found to share 25 to 35 CD8+ CDR3 sequences.

Concerning this clonotype itself: Its specificity is not known.

CDR3 length: 17 residues. The ends lost 1 base at V and 2 bases at J; junction bases unmatched: 7. The template used for profiling TCR beta VDJ and CDR3 was genomic DNA. TCRdb called the reads again in MiXCR, with one record for every CDR3 protein. The profile shows 400,000 to 450,000 distinct CDR3 sequences, under 80% of them singletons. This clonotype was obtained from a human donor in good health, serving as a control. Sequenced input: sorted CD4+, CD8+, or CD8+CD57+ T cells (not recorded which) from PBMCs. The chain joins TRBV12-3 or TRBV12-4 to TRBJ2-3; 9 bases align to TRBD2. CDR3: CASSLGSGGLNTDTQYF. CDR3 sequence (DNA): TGTGCCAGCAGTTTAGGGAGCGGGGGGCTAAACACAGATACGCAGTATTTT.